This passage covers 17 T cell receptor beta chains from one sample sequenced in a study of tumor-infiltrating lymphocytes in primary liver carcinoma. Extraction also yielded germline DNA, while blood RNA was obtained from unsorted whole blood. cDNA specific to TCR beta was made from about 550 ng of total RNA, with a constant-region primer employed for priming. Three nested multiplex PCR rounds of slightly modified ARM-PCR generated TCR beta libraries. In the first two PCR rounds, TRBV1-TRBV30 forward primers were paired with a C-beta reverse primer, and each round lasted 10 cycles. In TCRdb, the multiplex PCR reads were re-called with MiXCR into one record per CDR3 protein. The data show approximately 300,000 distinct CDR3 sequences, 60% to 80% seen once. Sample: peripheral blood. These receptors all come from a man between 35 and 55 years old with primary liver carcinoma and hepatitis B virus infection.

This clonotype was seen repeatedly, ten times or more. The chain employs TRBV29-1 and TRBJ2-7; perhaps TRBD1 as D (6 bases). CDR3 length: 16 amino acids. With 6 bases removed from V and 5 bases from J, the gap between germline ends came to 26 bases. Per germline, CDR1 SQVTM and CDR2 ANQGSEA. The CDR3 region has the DNA TGCAGCGTGCGAGCCACAGGGTCTAGAAGGGGAGACGAGCAGTACTTC. Amino acids: CSVRATGSRRGDEQYF.

In the case of this clonotype: One end of the junction fails to match germline, which may point to a read error. This sequence joins TRBV29-1 and TRBJ1-1, with TRBD1 matching 11 bases. The CDR3 totals 13 residues. Germline V lookup: CDR1 SQVTM, CDR2 ANQGSEA. The DNA of the CDR3 is TGCAGCGCGGACAGGGGGCGAGGAACTGAACCTTTCTTC. Its translation is CSADRGRGTEPFF.

This clonotype was counted between two and nine times. A much more abundant neighbour one base away suggests this may be a read error. This rearrangement joins TRBV12-3 or TRBV12-4 to TRBJ2-1; possibly TRBD2 for D (6 bases). CDR3 length: 14 residues. DNA for the CDR3: TGTGCCAGCAGTTCGGGACTCCTACGGGGTGAGCAGCTCTTC. Encoded protein: CASSSGLLRGEQLF.

Remarks on this clonotype: The germline gene is not matched at one end of the junction; a read error may be the cause. V gene TRBV6-6 combines with J gene TRBJ1-6; no firm D call. The CDR3 totals 15 residues. CDR1 MNHNY and CDR2 SVGAGI come from the germline V gene (reference sequence). CDR3: CGSSYSEVANSPLHF. The CDR3 coding sequence is TGTGGCAGCAGTTACTCTGAGGTAGCCAATTCACCCCTCCACTTT.

With regard to this clonotype: An end of the junction does not agree with germline; a read error may underlie this. This chain connects TRBV5-1 to TRBJ2-5; D remains unclear. The germline V gene encodes CDR1 SGHRS and CDR2 YFSETQ. This CDR3 contains 14 residues. The CDR3 DNA follows: TGCGCCATCAGCCCCTTACCCGACCAAGCGACCCAGTACTTC. Its protein is CAISPLPDQATQYF.

About this clonotype itself: Because it lacks the conserved phenylalanine or tryptophan at the end, this CDR3 is likely a read error. This chain uses TRBV20-1 with TRBJ1-1; D uncertain. The CDR3 spans 10 residues. The V gene lost 7 bases and the J gene lost 11 bases, with 14 bases spanning the gap. Per the germline V gene, CDR1 is DFQATT and CDR2 is SNEGSKA (reference sequence). Here the CDR3 DNA reads TGCAGTGTCCCGACACCCGTGGCTTTCTTG. Its protein product is CSVPTPVAFL.

This sequence joins TRBV12-3 or TRBV12-4 and TRBJ1-2, with 7 bases aligning to TRBD1. Trimming cost V 8 bases and J 6 bases; bases outside gene matches: 12. The CDR3 has 14 residues. CDR3 DNA: TGTGCCAGCCTTCGAGGGGGCGCCGGCCATGGCTACACCTTC. It is translated as CASLRGGAGHGYTF.

The chain is built from TRBV5-1 and TRBJ1-2; no definite D call. Trimming shortened V by 4 bases and J by 6 bases, and 19 bases separated the two germline ends. The CDR3 loop spans 15 amino acids. Germline V gives CDR1 SGHRS, CDR2 YFSETQ. The CDR3 spells CASSVGFGITDGYTF. The CDR3 DNA is TGCGCCAGCAGCGTGGGTTTCGGGATTACGGATGGCTACACCTTC. Full variable domain (outside the CDR3, taken from reference TRBV5-1 and TRBJ1-2): KAGVTQTPRYLIKTRGQQVTLSCSPISGHRSVSWYQQTPGQGLQFLFEYFSETQRNKGNFPGRFSGRQFSNSRSEMNVSTLELGDSALYLCASSVGFGITDGYTFGSGTRLTVV.

The sample holds a few counts of this clonotype. The J gene is TRBJ1-5, the V gene TRBV6-1; a possible D gene is TRBD1 (5 bases). The germline V and J ends were trimmed by 1 base and 2 bases, with 9 bases remaining between them. This CDR3 is 15 amino acids long. Germline lookup yields CDR1 MNHNS and CDR2 SASEGT. CDR3 in DNA: TGTGCCAGCAGTGAAGGGCAGGGTGGCAATCAGCCCCAGCATTTT. This codes for CASSEGQGGNQPQHF.

The rearrangement links TRBV29-1 to TRBJ2-7; 9 bases fit TRBD1. Unmatched junction bases numbered 11, after V lost 7 bases and J lost 4 bases. This CDR3 is built from 14 residues. Germline loops: CDR1 SQVTM, CDR2 ANQGSEA. The CDR3 DNA follows: TGCAGCGCAGGGGGGACAGGGAAGATATACGAGCAGTACTTC. Amino acids: CSAGGTGKIYEQYF.

Comments on this clonotype: Possible read error: a much larger clone is one base away. The rearrangement links TRBV29-1 to TRBJ1-1; D remains unclear. This CDR3 is built from 11 residues. Trimming took 5 bases from V and 7 from J, leaving 11 bases between them. The germline CDR1 and CDR2 sequences are SQVTM and ANQGSEA. CDR3 amino acids: CSVPYGHEAFF. CDR3 nucleotides: TGCAGCGTTCCATACGGGCATGAAGCTTTCTTT.

The gene calls are TRBV7-8 and TRBJ1-2; D remains ambiguous. The CDR3 is 14 residues long. In germline, CDR1 is SGHVS, CDR2 FQNEAQ. Deletions cut 1 base from V and 4 bases from J, with 10 bases between. CDR3 coding DNA: TGTGCCAGCAGCTTAGGAACAGCAGTCTATGGCTACACCTTC. Translating it yields CASSLGTAVYGYTF.

The V call is TRBV10-3, the J call TRBJ2-7; D is perhaps TRBD2 (5 bases). Trimming removed 7 bases from V and 0 bases from J, with 16 bases in between. This CDR3 has 15 amino acids. Germline V lookup: CDR1 ENHRY, CDR2 SYGVKD. CDR3 DNA sequence: TGTGCCATCATTGACCGGACTGTGAGCTCCTACGAGCAGTACTTC. Its translation is CAIIDRTVSSYEQYF.

A note on this clonotype: A much larger clone differs by one base, so this may be a read error. The chain has TRBV12-3 or TRBV12-4 and TRBJ2-2; TRBD2 is a possible D gene (5 bases). CDR3 size: 14 residues. V gave up 7 bases and J gave up 4 bases, with 13 bases separating them. For the CDR3, the DNA is TGTGCCAGCACCAGAGGGCCAGGCACCGGGGAGCTGTTTTTT. Translation gives CASTRGPGTGELFF.

On this clonotype: No conserved phenylalanine or tryptophan is present at the end of the CDR3, so a read error is the likely explanation. The V call is TRBV11-2, the J call TRBJ1-3; D remains ambiguous. Germline V lookup: CDR1 SGHAT, CDR2 FQNNGV. The CDR3 contains 14 residues. The CDR3 DNA reads TGTGCCAGCAGCTCCGGGAGCTCTGGGAACACCATATATCTT. This encodes CASSSGSSGNTIYL.

This chain links TRBV12-3 or TRBV12-4 with TRBJ1-2, with a weak D call TRBD1 (5 bases). The CDR3 runs 14 residues. With 5 bases removed from V and 11 bases from J, the gap between germline ends came to 21 bases. The CDR3 region is CASSPDGTGAGYTF. CDR3 nucleotide sequence: TGTGCCAGCAGTCCGGACGGTACAGGAGCTGGTTACACCTTC.

This clonotype was recorded only once. This may be a read error: a much more frequent sequence differs by one nucleotide. As the CDR3 is not closed by the conserved phenylalanine or tryptophan, this likely results from a read error. V usage is TRBV12-3 or TRBV12-4 and J usage is TRBJ2-3, with D uncertain. Trimming pared 8 bases from V and 2 bases from J, leaving 14 bases between. The CDR3 sequence is 14 residues long. The CDR3 here is CASRWRRATDTQYC. In DNA form, the CDR3 reads TGTGCCAGCCGATGGCGTAGGGCCACAGATACGCAGTATTGT.